A single sample gave rise to the 8 T cell receptor beta chains below, sequenced in a study of CD8+ T cells in alopecia areata. In each case, RNA was isolated and then reverse transcribed into cDNA as the sequencing template. Sequenced by immunoSEQ multiplex PCR; TCRdb stores in-frame clones only, minus some. Of about 190,000 clones listed, about three fifths were seen once; the top ten hold around 3.9%. The treatment: oral pan-JAK inhibitor, 5-10 mg twice daily. Sequencing was performed on CD4+ T cells sorted from blood, taken at week 4, from a patient treated with tofacitinib. The source is a human donor with alopecia areata.

The rearrangement links TRBV29-1 to TRBJ2-3; D possibly corresponds to TRBD1 (5 bases). The CDR3 has 12 amino acids. CDR1 and CDR2 from the germline V gene are SQVTM and ANQGSEA. V shed 2 bases and J shed 9 bases, with 12 bases lying between them. CDR3 region: CSVETTVGTQYF. CDR3 DNA: TGCAGCGTTGAAACGACAGTAGGCACGCAGTATTTT.

The CDR3 sequence: CASSLYGGPRDTQYF. CDR3 nucleotides: TGTGCCAGCAGCTTGTATGGGGGACCCCGAGATACGCAGTATTTT. V is TRBV7-2 and J is TRBJ2-3, with D possibly called TRBD1 or TRBD2 (5 bases each). This CDR3 comprises 15 residues. Looked up from germline, CDR1 is SGHTA and CDR2 is FQGNSA. V dropped 3 bases and J dropped 5 bases, with 15 bases sitting between them.

The chain recombines TRBV9 with TRBJ1-1, with 7 bases identical to TRBD1. CDR3 length: 14 residues. With 4 bases clipped from V and 3 bases from J, the junction kept 6 bases outside the gene matches. CDR1 and CDR2 (germline): SGDLS, YYNGEE. This CDR3 is CASSPRQGYTEAFF. CDR3 DNA: TGTGCCAGCAGCCCCAGACAGGGATACACTGAAGCTTTCTTT.

In this sample, this clone turned up a few times. The chain joins TRBV27 to TRBJ1-1; D is possibly TRBD1 (6 bases). Germline V gene data show CDR1 as MNHEY and CDR2 as SMNVEV (reference sequence). The CDR3 runs 15 residues. V was pared by 6 bases and J by 5 bases, with 19 bases between. CDR3 in amino acids: CASRGKVRGGTEAFF. CDR3 DNA sequence: TGTGCCAGCAGGGGAAAGGTCAGGGGAGGGACTGAAGCTTTCTTT.

The rearrangement links TRBV4-3 to TRBJ1-5; D is undetermined. Trimming cost V 0 bases and J 11 bases, with 11 bases left between them. The germline CDR1 and CDR2 sequences are LGHNA and YSLEER. The length of the CDR3 is 13 residues. CDR3 nucleotides: TGCGCCAGCAGCCAAGATCATAACGGGGCCCAGCATTTT. This encodes CASSQDHNGAQHF.

This sequence joins TRBV7-9 and TRBJ1-4, with D unclear. Germline V gene sequence: CDR1 SEHNR, CDR2 FQNEAQ (reference sequence). This CDR3 has 11 amino acids. V lost 5 bases, J lost 8 bases, and 6 bases lay in between. The CDR3 DNA reads TGTGCCAGCAGCCCGGGAGAAAAACTGTTTTTT. It codes for CASSPGEKLFF.

The chain recombines TRBV4-1 with TRBJ1-5, with no clear D. CDR1 MGHRA and CDR2 YSYEKL come from the germline V gene. V was trimmed by 1 base and J by 5 bases, leaving 9 bases between them. There are 14 residues in the CDR3. Here the CDR3 reads CASSQGRIDQPQHF. Written as DNA, the CDR3 is TGCGCCAGCAGCCAAGGGAGAATAGATCAGCCCCAGCATTTT.

This clone was counted only a few times. The chain links TRBV19 to TRBJ2-5, with TRBD2 matching 8 bases. Per the germline V gene, CDR1 is LNHDA and CDR2 is SQIVND (reference sequence). V trimming: 8 bases; J trimming: 1 base; junction bases outside the gene matches: 3. The CDR3 loop spans 13 amino acids. The CDR3 sequence is CASSGGAQETQYF. The CDR3 nucleotides read TGTGCCAGTTCCGGGGGGGCCCAAGAGACCCAGTACTTC.